This note documents a single TCR beta chain sequence. Its cognate antigen is unknown. This may be a read error: a much more frequent sequence differs by one nucleotide. Primed by a sample-barcoded 5' primer and a J-beta primer mix, a second PCR proceeded for roughly 6 to 12 cycles. All samples gave at least 2.5 million CDR3-containing paired-end reads. TCRdb recomputed calls from the 5' RACE reads with MiXCR, one row per CDR3 protein. The profile covers about 1,500,000 distinct CDR3 sequences, with over 25% appearing a single time and less than 9.5% taken by the ten largest. No fewer than 5.5 micrograms of total RNA were isolated from every sample. These data originate in a study of blood T cells in healthy people across ages. Whole-study results and caveats: Diversity of TCR beta correlated strongly with naive T cell percentage.

Germline CDR1 LGHDT, CDR2 YNNKEL (reference sequence). This CDR3 is built from 11 residues. V gene TRBV3-1 combines with J gene TRBJ1-2; D is unclear. This clonotype was sampled from a woman younger than 45 in good health. The material sequenced was blood. CDR3: CASNQARGYTF. Written as DNA, the CDR3 is TGTGCCAGCAACCAAGCGCGGGGCTACACCTTC.